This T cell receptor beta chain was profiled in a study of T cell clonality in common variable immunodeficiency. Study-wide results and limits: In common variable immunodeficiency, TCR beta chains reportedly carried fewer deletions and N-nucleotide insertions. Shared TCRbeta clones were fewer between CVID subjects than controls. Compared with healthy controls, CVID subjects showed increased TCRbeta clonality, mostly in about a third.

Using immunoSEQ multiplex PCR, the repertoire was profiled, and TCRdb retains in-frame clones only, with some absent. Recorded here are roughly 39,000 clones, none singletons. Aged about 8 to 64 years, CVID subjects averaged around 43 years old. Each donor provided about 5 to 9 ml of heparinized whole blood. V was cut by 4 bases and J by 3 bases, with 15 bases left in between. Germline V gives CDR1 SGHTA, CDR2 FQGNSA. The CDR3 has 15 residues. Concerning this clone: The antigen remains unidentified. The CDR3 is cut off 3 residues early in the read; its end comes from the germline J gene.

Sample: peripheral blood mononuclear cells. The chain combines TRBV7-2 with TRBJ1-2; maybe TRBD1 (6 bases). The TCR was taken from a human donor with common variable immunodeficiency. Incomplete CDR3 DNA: TGTGCCAGCAGCTCTCCAGGGGTATCGGACTATGGC. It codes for CASSSPGVSDYG. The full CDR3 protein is CASSSPGVSDYGYTF.